One sample yielded the 18 T cell receptor beta chains listed below, sequenced in a study of shared clonotypes between healthy human individuals. The assay was immunoSEQ multiplex PCR, and TCRdb's table has in-frame clones only and misses some. The table includes over a million clones, about 80% detected once. Sequencing was performed on memory CD4+ T cells sorted from blood. Subset denoted: CD45RA-negative fraction. These receptors all stem from a young man in good health.

The chain is built from TRBV4-1 and TRBJ1-2, with 7 positions matching TRBD1. Germline assignment: CDR1 MGHRA and CDR2 YSYEKL. The ends lost 3 bases at V and 2 bases at J; junction bases unmatched: 3. The CDR3 has 14 amino acids. CDR3 amino acids: CASSQGQWNYGYTF. The CDR3 DNA reads as TGCGCCAGCAGCCAGGGACAGTGGAACTATGGCTACACCTTC.

CDR3 nucleotide sequence: TGTGCCAGCTCCCTGAGTTACTCCTACGAGCAGTACTTC. Its protein product is CASSLSYSYEQYF. The gene calls are TRBV11-2 and TRBJ2-7; D uncertain. This CDR3 comprises 13 residues. Trimming removed 8 bases at V and 0 bases at J, with 11 bases between. The germline gives CDR1 SGHAT, CDR2 FQNNGV.

The rearrangement uses TRBV5-1 and TRBJ2-4; TRBD2 aligns across 7 bases. The germline V gene encodes CDR1 SGHRS and CDR2 YFSETQ. Germline trimming cut 6 bases from V and 10 bases from J; bases unmatched to any gene: 10. The CDR3 covers 13 residues. This CDR3 reads CASTPDGEGIQYF. In DNA form, the CDR3 reads TGCGCCAGCACCCCCGATGGGGAGGGGATTCAGTACTTC.

The chain has TRBV7-2 and TRBJ2-3, with TRBD1 matching over 9 bases. This CDR3 region has 16 residues. CDR1 is SGHTA, CDR2 FQGNSA, per germline. Germline trimming cut 3 bases from V and 3 bases from J; bases unmatched to any gene: 7. This chain's CDR3 is CASSLDRGSGTDTQYF. The CDR3, as DNA: TGTGCCAGCAGCTTGGACAGGGGAAGTGGGACAGATACGCAGTATTTT.

This clone was counted a single time. This sequence joins TRBV5-1 and TRBJ2-1; 8 bases line up with TRBD2. Germline CDR1 is SGHRS and CDR2 is YFSETQ. CDR3 size: 16 residues. V dropped 0 bases and J dropped 7; count of bases not matched to a gene: 9. The DNA for the CDR3 is TGCGCCAGCAGCTTGGGGGTAATAGCGGGACGAAATGAGCAGTTCTTC. Translation: CASSLGVIAGRNEQFF.

The chain recombines TRBV4-3 with TRBJ2-2; D is ambiguous. CDR1 and CDR2 from the germline V gene are LGHNA and YSLEER. CDR3 length: 15 residues. The ends were cut back, 1 base at V and 5 bases at J, with 11 bases in the middle. CDR3 sequence reads: CASSQGGVGTGELFF. The CDR3 region has the DNA TGCGCCAGCAGCCAAGGTGGGGTGGGGACCGGGGAGCTGTTTTTT.

The rearrangement links TRBV10-3 to TRBJ1-5; 10 bases align to TRBD1. J gave up 8 bases and V 0 bases, and 4 bases lay outside the gene matches. Looked up from germline, CDR1 is ENHRY and CDR2 is SYGVKD. The CDR3 is 15 residues long. CDR3 sequence: CAISESGQGGKPQHF. CDR3 DNA: TGTGCCATCAGTGAGTCAGGACAGGGGGGAAAGCCCCAGCATTTT.

The rearrangement links TRBV11-2 to TRBJ1-3, with 9 bases lining up with TRBD1. Germline V gene data show CDR1 as SGHAT and CDR2 as FQNNGV. This CDR3 contains 15 residues. V was clipped by 5 bases and J by 4 bases; unmatched bases: 6. CDR3 DNA sequence: TGTGCCAGCAGCCCGGGACAGGGACCAGGAAACACCATATATTTT. Encoded protein: CASSPGQGPGNTIYF. The full variable domain, its missing parts supplied by reference TRBV11-2 and TRBJ1-3, is EAGVAQSPRYKIIEKRQSVAFWCNPISGHATLYWYQQILGQGPKLLIQFQNNGVVDDSQLPKDRFSAERLKGVDSTLKIQPAKLEDSAVYLCASSPGQGPGNTIYFGEGSWLTVV.

The gene calls are TRBV5-1 and TRBJ2-3; TRBD1 agrees at 8 bases. The ends lost 4 bases at V and 4 bases at J; junction bases unmatched: 5. The CDR3 loop spans 14 amino acids. Germline CDR1 and CDR2: SGHRS and YFSETQ. In nucleotides, the CDR3 is TGCGCCAGCAGCGCAGGACAGGGATCAGATACGCAGTATTTT. The encoded protein is CASSAGQGSDTQYF.

This chain uses TRBV4-3 with TRBJ1-6, with 11 bases lining up with TRBD1. Germline V gene data show CDR1 as LGHNA and CDR2 as YSLEER. The CDR3 has 16 amino acids. V lost 4 bases to trimming and J lost 6 bases; unmatched junction nucleotides: 5. CDR3 region: CASSLGQGAPNSPLHF. The DNA of the CDR3 is TGCGCCAGCAGCCTAGGACAGGGGGCTCCTAATTCACCCCTCCACTTT.

The V and J genes are TRBV7-3 and TRBJ2-2, with a possible D match to TRBD1 (5 bases). Between the trimmed V and J ends, which lost 4 bases and 6 bases, there was a span of 9 bases. Germline CDR1 and CDR2: SGHTA and FQGTGA. The length of the CDR3 is 13 residues. CDR3 sequence: CASSSSRAGELFF. For the CDR3, the DNA is TGTGCCAGCAGCTCCAGCAGGGCCGGGGAGCTGTTTTTT.

The chain employs TRBV2 and TRBJ2-7; 7 positions agree with TRBD1. This CDR3 spans 15 amino acids. Trimming removed 2 bases from V and 2 bases from J; junction bases left unmatched: 6. In germline, CDR1 is SNHLY, CDR2 FYNNEI. The CDR3 is CASSERGTATYEQYF. CDR3 nucleotides: TGTGCCAGCAGTGAAAGGGGGACAGCTACCTACGAGCAGTACTTC.

The J gene is TRBJ2-7, the V gene TRBV6-1, with 7 bases matching TRBD1. The CDR3 has 13 amino acids. Unmatched junction bases numbered 6, after V lost 4 bases and J lost 6 bases. Germline values: CDR1 MNHNS, CDR2 SASEGT. This CDR3 reads CASSGQGVSEQYF. In DNA, the CDR3 is TGTGCCAGCAGTGGGCAGGGGGTAAGCGAGCAGTACTTC.

The rearrangement links TRBV28 to TRBJ1-6; D not resolved. CDR3 length: 14 amino acids. V lost 11 bases, J lost 0 bases, and 11 bases lay in between. Germline V gene data show CDR1 as MDHEN and CDR2 as SYDVKM. The CDR3 DNA reads TGTGCCTCTGCCCCCCCCTCCTATAATTCACCCCTCCACTTT. Protein: CASAPPSYNSPLHF.

V is TRBV5-6 and J is TRBJ2-7; TRBD2 agrees at 10 bases. CDR3 length: 16 residues. Germline lookup yields CDR1 SGHDT and CDR2 YYEEEE. Trimming cost V 3 bases and J 6 bases; bases outside gene matches: 12. The CDR3 region is CASSSWGLAYLSEQYF. The CDR3 nucleotides read TGTGCCAGCAGCTCGTGGGGACTAGCGTATCTCTCCGAGCAGTACTTC.

This clone has just one count. The V call is TRBV6-1, the J call TRBJ1-2; 8 nucleotides match TRBD1. In germline, CDR1 is MNHNS, CDR2 SASEGT. The trim removed 6 bases at V and 6 bases at J, leaving 9 bases unmatched. The CDR3 has 14 amino acids. CDR3 in amino acids: CASRIGQGRDGYTF. In DNA, the CDR3 is TGTGCCAGCAGGATCGGACAGGGTCGAGATGGCTACACCTTC.

J is TRBJ1-6 and V is TRBV30, with D possibly being TRBD1 (6 bases). The CDR3 is 13 residues long. Deletions cut 2 bases from V and 10 bases from J, with 12 bases between. Germline CDR1 and CDR2: GTSNPN and SVGIG (reference sequence). The chain's CDR3 is CAWSLGGLSPLHF. The DNA of the CDR3 is TGTGCCTGGAGTCTCGGGGGGCTATCACCCCTCCACTTT.

This clone was counted at least ten times. The J gene is TRBJ2-7, the V gene TRBV6-1, with D perhaps TRBD1 (5 bases). In germline, CDR1 is MNHNS, CDR2 SASEGT. V was clipped by 5 bases and J by 6 bases, with 14 bases between them. This CDR3 has 13 residues. The CDR3 reads CASSQQGSGEQYF. The CDR3 DNA follows: TGTGCCAGCAGTCAGCAGGGTTCCGGCGAGCAGTACTTC.